A single sample is the source of the 17 T cell receptor beta chains below, sequenced in a study of tumor-infiltrating lymphocytes in oesophageal squamous cell carcinoma (dated by TCRdb to 2016 to 2017). The library was produced with PCR. Reads for this sample came from an Illumina HiSeq 2000. TCRdb reran the public reads through fastp at Q25 and MiXCR, keeping productive beta chains. Each entry merges the rows of one CDR3 protein and shows their most common DNA and genes. The sample table contains 8,500 to 14,000 distinct CDR3 sequences; only one count was recorded for more than 55% of them. The ten largest clones take up under 45% of the sample. Sequenced sample: esophageal tumor tissue. The source of these receptors is a male donor with esophageal squamous cell carcinoma.

This chain connects TRBV7-3 to TRBJ2-5; D is perhaps TRBD2 (6 bases). V was clipped by 4 bases and J by 11 bases, with 17 bases between them. Germline-derived CDR1 and CDR2 are SGHTA and FQGTGA. The CDR3 consists of 13 residues. The CDR3 DNA reads as TGTGCCAGCAGCTCCGACCCTAGCGCCGTGCAGTACTTC. It encodes CASSSDPSAVQYF.

As to this clonotype: Germline and junction disagree at one end, which may indicate a read error. CDR3 sequence (DNA): TGTGCTAGCAGCTTCTCCCCCGACCACAATGAGCAGTACTTC. It specifies CASSFSPDHNEQYF. The chain carries TRBV7-6 and TRBJ2-7, with D hard to call. This CDR3 spans 14 amino acids. Germline-derived CDR1 and CDR2 are SGHVS and FNYEAQ.

The table lists this clonotype with a few counts. The chain links TRBV10-2 to TRBJ1-5; possibly TRBD1 for D (6 bases). Trimming left V 6 bases short and J 9 bases short, with 21 bases between. This CDR3 comprises 15 residues. CDR1 and CDR2 from the germline V gene are WSHSY and SAAADI. CDR3 bases: TGCGCCAGCAGAAGCGCAGGGGACGTAGGGCTGCCCCAGCATTTT. Translated, it gives CASRSAGDVGLPQHF.

At least ten counts were recorded for this clonotype. The chain combines TRBV6-1 with TRBJ2-1; 9 bases agree with TRBD1. The germline V gene has CDR1 MNHNS and CDR2 SASEGT. CDR3 length: 15 residues. The V gene end was trimmed by 6 bases and the J gene end by 4 bases; junction bases not matched to a gene: 7. The CDR3: CASRPGQGPYNEQFF. As DNA, the CDR3 is TGTGCCAGCAGGCCGGGACAGGGCCCTTACAATGAGCAGTTCTTC.

This clonotype was counted a single time. V gene TRBV7-3 combines with J gene TRBJ2-3, with D perhaps TRBD1 (6 bases). This CDR3 spans 14 amino acids. The germline V and J ends were trimmed by 4 bases and 9 bases, with 17 bases remaining between them. CDR1 is SGHTA and CDR2 is FQGTGA in the germline V gene. The CDR3: CASSSVPAGATQYF. Here the CDR3 DNA reads TGTGCCAGCAGCTCGGTCCCAGCAGGGGCGACGCAGTATTTT.

The gene calls are TRBV7-8 and TRBJ2-5; 9 bases are a match to TRBD1. CDR1 is SGHVS and CDR2 is FQNEAQ in the germline V gene. The CDR3 runs 15 residues. V dropped 1 base and J dropped 1; count of bases not matched to a gene: 1. The CDR3: CASSLGGQGQETQYF. CDR3 nucleotides: TGTGCCAGCAGCTTAGGGGGACAGGGCCAAGAGACCCAGTACTTC.

The chain joins TRBV7-8 to TRBJ2-1, with D tentatively TRBD1 (6 bases). Germline lookup yields CDR1 SGHVS and CDR2 FQNEAQ. This CDR3 has 12 residues. With 3 bases removed from V and 8 bases from J, the gap between germline ends came to 8 bases. The CDR3 bases are TGTGCCAGCAGCTTTGCAGGGGATGAGCAGTTCTTC. Translating gives CASSFAGDEQFF.

This clonotype has just one count. The chain uses TRBV7-4 and TRBJ2-1, with 9 positions matching TRBD1. V lost 3 bases, J lost 2 bases, and 2 bases stayed unmatched. Germline V CDR1 and CDR2: SGHVT, SQSDAQ. The CDR3 length is 15 residues. CDR3 sequence reads: CASSFRDRAYNEQFF. For the CDR3, the DNA is TGTGCCAGCAGCTTCCGGGACAGGGCCTACAATGAGCAGTTCTTC.

The chain employs TRBV7-2 and TRBJ2-5; TRBD2 agrees at 7 bases. The J call may be incorrect, as the DNA end agrees better with TRBJ2-7. The germline V gene has CDR1 SGHTA and CDR2 FQGNSA. There are 14 residues in the CDR3. This chain's CDR3 is CASSLVWTSGEQYF. The CDR3 region has the DNA TGTGCCAGCAGCTTAGTTTGGACTAGTGGCGAGCAGTACTTC.

The V gene is TRBV5-1, the J gene TRBJ2-1; 12 bases match TRBD1. The J call may be faulty, since TRBJ2-7 better matches the DNA end. This CDR3 is 16 amino acids long. The germline gives CDR1 SGHRS, CDR2 YFSETQ. The CDR3 region has the DNA TGCGCCAGCAGCTTGGAATTCGGGACAGGGGGCGCGGGGCAGTACTTC. Its protein is CASSLEFGTGGAGQYF.

The genes are TRBV7-2 and TRBJ2-1; 7 nucleotides agree with TRBD1. The last part of the DNA fits TRBJ2-5 better; the J call may be wrong. This CDR3 region has 13 residues. CDR1 and CDR2 (germline): SGHTA, FQGNSA. CDR3 sequence reads: CASSNNRGETQYF. The CDR3 DNA follows: TGTGCCAGCAGCAACAACAGGGGAGAGACCCAGTACTTC.

This clonotype counts as medium-sized (0.01 to 0.1%). V and J are TRBV11-2 and TRBJ2-2; D is uncertain. Germline CDR1 SGHAT, CDR2 FQNNGV. This CDR3 comprises 14 residues. V lost 1 base to trimming and J lost 3 bases, with 6 bases between them. The CDR3 sequence is CASSLGHHTGELFF. The CDR3 DNA sequence: TGTGCCAGCAGCTTAGGGCACCACACCGGGGAGCTGTTTTTT. The full variable domain, its missing parts supplied by reference TRBV11-2 and TRBJ2-2, is EAGVAQSPRYKIIEKRQSVAFWCNPISGHATLYWYQQILGQGPKLLIQFQNNGVVDDSQLPKDRFSAERLKGVDSTLKIQPAKLEDSAVYLCASSLGHHTGELFFGEGSRLTVL.

The V gene is TRBV7-2, the J gene TRBJ1-1; no firm D call. Germline V gives CDR1 SGHTA, CDR2 FQGNSA. This CDR3 spans 13 amino acids. Deletions cut 4 bases from V and 5 bases from J, with 11 bases between. CDR3 bases: TGTGCCAGCAGCTCCCCGGACGGTACTGAAGCTTTCTTT. This sequence encodes CASSSPDGTEAFF.

This chain joins TRBV7-4 and TRBJ2-3, with 7 bases matching TRBD1. In germline, CDR1 is SGHVT, CDR2 SQSDAQ. Trimming removed 7 bases from V and 2 bases from J; junction bases left unmatched: 3. The CDR3 covers 13 residues. CDR3 region: CASKDRNTDTQYF. Written as DNA, the CDR3 is TGTGCCAGCAAGGACAGGAACACAGATACGCAGTATTTT. Full variable domain (outside the CDR3, taken from reference TRBV7-4 and TRBJ2-3): GAGVSQSPRYKVAKRGRDVALRCDSISGHVTLYWYRQTLGQGSEVLTYSQSDAQRDKSGRPSGRFSAERPERSVSTLKIQRTEQGDSAVYLCASKDRNTDTQYFGPGTRLTVL.

This chain uses TRBV7-6 with TRBJ2-1, with D tentatively TRBD2 (5 bases). The tail of the sequence fits TRBJ2-5 better, so the J call may be wrong. The V gene's germline CDR1 is SGHVS and CDR2 FNYEAQ. The CDR3 runs to 12 residues. This chain's CDR3 is CASSPDLETQYF. CDR3 nucleotide sequence: TGTGCCAGCAGCCCGGACTTGGAGACCCAGTACTTC.

This sequence joins TRBV7-2 and TRBJ2-4, with 11 bases identical to TRBD2. The J call may be faulty, since TRBJ2-7 better matches the DNA end. The CDR3 length is 15 residues. The germline gives CDR1 SGHTA, CDR2 FQGNSA. The CDR3 DNA reads TGTGCCAGCAGCTCTACTAGCGGGAGTCCCTACGAGCAGTACTTC. Its translation is CASSSTSGSPYEQYF.

The chain joins TRBV7-3 to TRBJ2-4, with D hard to call. This CDR3 has 13 residues. Germline V gene data show CDR1 as SGHTA and CDR2 as FQGTGA. V was clipped by 6 bases and J by 13 bases, with 19 bases between them. As DNA, the CDR3 is TGTGCCAGCAGGGCAGTAACGTCAGATACGCAGTACTTC. This gives the protein CASRAVTSDTQYF.